This TCR beta chain derives from a study of lymphopenia after photon versus proton radiotherapy. Germline values: CDR1 SGHTA, CDR2 FQGTGA. V lost 4 bases, J lost 4 bases, and 3 bases stayed unmatched. This CDR3 has 13 amino acids. The table lists this clone with a count of one. No antigen is known for it. Sequenced by immunoSEQ multiplex PCR; TCRdb stores in-frame clones only, minus some. The sample yields about 61,000 clones, about 86% seen once. Findings and limits, study-wide: A bigger post-nadir fall in TCR diversity correlated inversely with survival time in deceased patients.

This chain connects TRBV7-3 to TRBJ1-2; 7 nucleotides align to TRBD1. This receptor was identified in a man aged 40-55 years with gastric cancer. This specimen consisted of peripheral blood, obtained from a patient treated with photon-based radiotherapy. The DNA of the CDR3 is TGTGCCAGCAGCTCCACAGGGGTCTATGGCTACACCTTC. This sequence encodes CASSSTGVYGYTF.